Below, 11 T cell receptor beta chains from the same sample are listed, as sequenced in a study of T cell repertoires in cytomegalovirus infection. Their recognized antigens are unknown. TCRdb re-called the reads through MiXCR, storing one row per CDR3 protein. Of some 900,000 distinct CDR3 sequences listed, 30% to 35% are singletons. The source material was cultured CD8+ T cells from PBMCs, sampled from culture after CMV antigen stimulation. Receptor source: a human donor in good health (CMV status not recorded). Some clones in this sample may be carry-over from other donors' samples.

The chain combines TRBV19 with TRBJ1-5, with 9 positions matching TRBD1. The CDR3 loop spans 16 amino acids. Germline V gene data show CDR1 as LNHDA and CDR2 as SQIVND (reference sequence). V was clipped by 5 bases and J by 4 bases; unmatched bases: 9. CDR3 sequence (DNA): TGTGCCAGTAGTCCAACCGGGACAGGGCCAAATCAGCCCCAGCATTTT. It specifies CASSPTGTGPNQPQHF.

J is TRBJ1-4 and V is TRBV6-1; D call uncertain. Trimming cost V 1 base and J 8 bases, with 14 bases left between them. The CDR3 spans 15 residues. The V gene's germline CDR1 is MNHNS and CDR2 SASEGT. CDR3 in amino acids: CASSEDLRLGEKLFF. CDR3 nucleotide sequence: TGTGCCAGCAGTGAAGACTTGCGCTTGGGCGAAAAACTGTTTTTT.

The CDR3 DNA follows: TGCAGTGCTAGAGATTGGCGGGGTGGGGGGAACACTGAAGCTTTCTTT. Translating it yields CSARDWRGGGNTEAFF. The chain couples TRBV20-1 to TRBJ1-1; D may be TRBD1 (5 bases). Germline V lookup: CDR1 DFQATT, CDR2 SNEGSKA (reference sequence). The ends were cut back, 0 bases at V and 1 base at J, with 15 bases in the middle. This CDR3 region has 16 residues.

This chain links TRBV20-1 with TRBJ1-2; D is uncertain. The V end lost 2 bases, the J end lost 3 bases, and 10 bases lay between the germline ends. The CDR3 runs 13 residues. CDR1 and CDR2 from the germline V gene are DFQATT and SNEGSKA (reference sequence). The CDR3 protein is CSARSTGDYGYTF. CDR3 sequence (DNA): TGCAGTGCTAGAAGCACCGGTGACTATGGCTACACCTTC.

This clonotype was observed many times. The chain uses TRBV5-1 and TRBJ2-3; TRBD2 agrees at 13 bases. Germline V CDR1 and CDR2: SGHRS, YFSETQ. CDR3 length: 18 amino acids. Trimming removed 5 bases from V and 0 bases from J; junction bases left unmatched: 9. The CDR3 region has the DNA TGCGCCAGCAGTCAAGGACTAGCGGGGGTAACTAGCACAGATACGCAGTATTTT. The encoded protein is CASSQGLAGVTSTDTQYF.

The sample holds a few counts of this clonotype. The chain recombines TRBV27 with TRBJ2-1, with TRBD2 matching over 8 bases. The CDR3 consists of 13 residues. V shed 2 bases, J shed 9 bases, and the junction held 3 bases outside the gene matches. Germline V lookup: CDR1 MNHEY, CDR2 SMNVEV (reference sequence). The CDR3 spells CASSLGTRGEQFF. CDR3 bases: TGTGCCAGCAGTTTAGGGACTAGGGGTGAGCAGTTCTTC.

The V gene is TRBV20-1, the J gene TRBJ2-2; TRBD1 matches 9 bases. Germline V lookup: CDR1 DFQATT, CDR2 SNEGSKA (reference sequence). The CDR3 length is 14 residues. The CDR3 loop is CRGKGQGNTGELFF. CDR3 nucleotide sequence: TGCAGGGGAAAGGGACAGGGCAACACCGGGGAGCTGTTTTTT.

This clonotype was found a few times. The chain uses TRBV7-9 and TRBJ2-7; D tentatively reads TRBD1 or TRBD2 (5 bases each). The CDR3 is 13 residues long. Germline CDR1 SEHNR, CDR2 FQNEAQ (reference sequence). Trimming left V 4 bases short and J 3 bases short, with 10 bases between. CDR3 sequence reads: CASSWGTLYEQYF. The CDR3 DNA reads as TGTGCCAGCAGCTGGGGGACCCTCTACGAGCAGTACTTC.

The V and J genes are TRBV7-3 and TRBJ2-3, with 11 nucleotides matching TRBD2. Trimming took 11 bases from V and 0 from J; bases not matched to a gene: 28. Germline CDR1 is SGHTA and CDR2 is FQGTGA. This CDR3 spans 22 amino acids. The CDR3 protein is CAYYSQEGAPGLAGLSTDTQYF. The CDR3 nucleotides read TGTGCCTACTACTCACAAGAGGGGGCCCCAGGACTAGCGGGCCTAAGCACAGATACGCAGTATTTT.

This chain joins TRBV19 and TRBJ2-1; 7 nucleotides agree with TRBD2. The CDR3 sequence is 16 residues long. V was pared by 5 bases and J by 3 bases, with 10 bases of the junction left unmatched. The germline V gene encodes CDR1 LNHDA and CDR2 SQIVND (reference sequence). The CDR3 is CASSSPPGGFYNEQFF. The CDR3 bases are TGTGCCAGTAGTTCCCCCCCGGGGGGATTCTACAATGAGCAGTTCTTC.

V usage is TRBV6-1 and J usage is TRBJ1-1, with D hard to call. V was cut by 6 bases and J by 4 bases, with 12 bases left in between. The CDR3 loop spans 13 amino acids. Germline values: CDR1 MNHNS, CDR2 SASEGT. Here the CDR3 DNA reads TGTGCCAGCAGGGGCGGGGTGGGCACTGAAGCTTTCTTT. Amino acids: CASRGGVGTEAFF.